The 32 T cell receptor beta chains below were found in one sample sequenced in a study of T cell changes during pregnancy in multiple sclerosis. The protocol was immunoSEQ multiplex PCR, while the TCRdb copy is restricted to in-frame clones and leaves out a portion. Here the sample spans around 110,000 clones, about nine tenths being singletons. Here the sequenced sample was peripheral blood, taken in the third trimester of pregnancy. Every receptor here comes from a female donor in good health, enrolled as a control in a pregnancy study.

The chain is built from TRBV4-2 and TRBJ2-3, with 7 bases that match TRBD1. The CDR3 loop spans 17 amino acids. The ends lost 2 bases at V and 0 bases at J; junction bases unmatched: 8. Germline V CDR1 and CDR2: LGHNA, YNFKEQ. DNA for the CDR3: TGTGCCAGCAGCCAAAAAGCCGGGACAGAGAGCACAGATACGCAGTATTTT. It yields the protein CASSQKAGTESTDTQYF.

The chain employs TRBV27 and TRBJ2-1, with a possible D match to TRBD1 (6 bases). Trimming pared 6 bases from V and 4 bases from J, leaving 10 bases between. The CDR3 is 13 amino acids. Germline V gives CDR1 MNHEY, CDR2 SMNVEV (reference sequence). The CDR3 here is CASSLTGYNEQFF. Written as DNA, the CDR3 is TGTGCCAGCAGCCTGACAGGTTACAATGAGCAGTTCTTC.

The chain couples TRBV6-6 to TRBJ1-2; D ambiguous. Germline CDR1 is MNHNY and CDR2 is SVGAGI (reference sequence). This CDR3 is 14 amino acids long. With 0 bases removed from V and 0 bases from J, the gap between germline ends came to 5 bases. The CDR3 nucleotides read TGTGCCAGCAGTTACTCGGGAGCTAACTATGGCTACACCTTC. This encodes CASSYSGANYGYTF.

This rearrangement joins TRBV19 to TRBJ1-5, with D perhaps matching TRBD1 (6 bases). Germline V gene data show CDR1 as LNHDA and CDR2 as SQIVND (reference sequence). CDR3 length equals 15 residues. The V end was cut by 3 bases, the J end by 5 bases, with 14 bases between. The chain's CDR3 is CASSIGTRLYQPQHF. Here the CDR3 DNA reads TGTGCCAGTAGTATTGGGACACGACTTTATCAGCCCCAGCATTTT.

V usage is TRBV18 and J usage is TRBJ2-7; TRBD1 matches at 7 bases. This CDR3 is built from 14 residues. Per germline, CDR1 KGHSH and CDR2 LQKENI. The V segment lost 5 bases and the J segment 2 bases; nucleotides outside the gene matches: 6. CDR3 region: CASSGTDTTYEQYF. In DNA, the CDR3 is TGTGCCAGCTCAGGGACAGACACCACCTACGAGCAGTACTTC.

The table lists this clone with a few counts. J is TRBJ1-2 and V is TRBV2; the D is unclear. The V end was cut by 2 bases, the J end by 2 bases, with 6 bases between. CDR1 SNHLY and CDR2 FYNNEI come from the germline V gene. The length of the CDR3 is 13 residues. The CDR3 DNA sequence: TGTGCCAGCAGTGAATGGCAGAACTATGGCTACACCTTC. Translation: CASSEWQNYGYTF.

The chain uses TRBV30 and TRBJ2-1; TRBD1 matches at 7 bases. Germline values: CDR1 GTSNPN, CDR2 SVGIG (reference sequence). CDR3 size: 14 residues. Losses at the gene ends were 5 bases for V and 2 bases for J; bases not matched to a gene: 6. This chain's CDR3 is CAWSRGLTYNEQFF. In DNA form, the CDR3 reads TGTGCCTGGTCCAGGGGGTTAACCTACAATGAGCAGTTCTTC. The full variable domain, rest sourced from reference TRBV30 and TRBJ2-1, is SQTIHQWPATLVQPVGSPLSLECTVEGTSNPNLYWYRQAAGRGLQLLFYSVGIGQISSEVPQNLSASRPQDRQFILSSKKLLLSDSGFYLCAWSRGLTYNEQFFGPGTRLTVL.

This sequence joins TRBV7-3 and TRBJ2-1; 7 bases fit TRBD2. Germline assignment: CDR1 SGHTA and CDR2 FQGTGA. Trimming removed 5 bases from V and 8 bases from J; junction bases left unmatched: 15. This CDR3 contains 16 residues. The CDR3 DNA reads as TGTGCCAGCAGCCCAGCTGGACTAGGCTTATTGGATGAGCAGTTCTTC. Residues: CASSPAGLGLLDEQFF.

The chain employs TRBV15 and TRBJ1-1, with a possible D match to TRBD1 (6 bases). Per germline, CDR1 LNHNV and CDR2 YYDKDF (reference sequence). Trimming removed 1 base from V and 4 bases from J, with 19 bases in between. The CDR3 runs to 17 residues. The CDR3 protein is CATSRGGGGASGTEAFF. CDR3 DNA: TGTGCCACCAGCAGAGGGGGTGGGGGGGCAAGTGGCACTGAAGCTTTCTTT.

The V call is TRBV5-5, the J call TRBJ2-7; 10 bases map to TRBD2. CDR3 size: 15 residues. Germline values: CDR1 SGHKS, CDR2 YYEKEE (reference sequence). Trimming took 4 bases from V and 2 from J; bases not matched to a gene: 6. The CDR3 nucleotides read TGTGCCAGCAGCACAGGGACTAGCGCTACCTACGAGCAGTACTTC. This gives the protein CASSTGTSATYEQYF.

The rearrangement joins TRBV2 to TRBJ1-3, with a weak D call TRBD1 (5 bases). V lost 11 bases and J 3 bases, leaving 14 bases between the germline ends. The V gene's germline CDR1 is SNHLY and CDR2 FYNNEI. CDR3 length: 13 amino acids. The CDR3 here is CAGSPDSGNTIYF. Here the CDR3 DNA reads TGTGCCGGAAGTCCCGACAGTGGAAACACCATATATTTT.

The chain combines TRBV20-1 with TRBJ2-7; D remains unclear. The V gene lost 0 bases and the J gene lost 4 bases, with 4 bases spanning the gap. Germline assignment: CDR1 DFQATT and CDR2 SNEGSKA (reference sequence). The CDR3 is 11 residues long. This CDR3 is CSAREEYEQYF. The CDR3 nucleotides read TGCAGTGCTAGAGAGGAGTACGAGCAGTACTTC.

The V and J genes are TRBV6-5 and TRBJ2-1, with 8 bases fitting TRBD1. This CDR3 is built from 15 residues. V trimming: 5 bases; J trimming: 3 bases; junction bases outside the gene matches: 6. Germline CDR1 MNHEY, CDR2 SVGAGI. The CDR3 DNA follows: TGTGCCAGCAGTACCTTGGACAGGGACTACAATGAGCAGTTCTTC. Its translation: CASSTLDRDYNEQFF.

This clone is a singleton in its sample. The rearrangement links TRBV9 to TRBJ2-2; D is perhaps TRBD2 (6 bases). CDR3 length: 13 residues. The V gene lost 0 bases and the J gene lost 6 bases, with 6 bases spanning the gap. The germline gives CDR1 SGDLS, CDR2 YYNGEE. CDR3: CASSVGGAGELFF. CDR3 DNA sequence: TGTGCCAGCAGCGTAGGCGGGGCCGGGGAGCTGTTTTTT.

The CDR3 sequence: CASSVGSGAYNEQFF. The CDR3 DNA follows: TGTGCCAGCAGCGTAGGTAGCGGGGCCTACAATGAGCAGTTCTTC. The chain carries TRBV9 and TRBJ2-1, with 8 bases identical to TRBD2. Trimming cost V 0 bases and J 2 bases; bases outside gene matches: 1. The CDR3 has 15 amino acids. The germline V gene encodes CDR1 SGDLS and CDR2 YYNGEE.

The chain is built from TRBV9 and TRBJ1-2, with 10 bases lining up with TRBD1. The CDR3 spans 18 residues. V shed 0 bases, J shed 2 bases, and the junction held 10 bases outside the gene matches. Germline V gene data show CDR1 as SGDLS and CDR2 as YYNGEE. In DNA form, the CDR3 reads TGTGCCAGCAGCGTAGCCCCAACTCCGGGACAGGGGAACTATGGCTACACCTTC. It encodes CASSVAPTPGQGNYGYTF.

The V call is TRBV7-3, the J call TRBJ1-5; maybe TRBD1 (5 bases). This CDR3 comprises 15 residues. Trimming removed 4 bases at V and 7 bases at J, with 17 bases between. Per the germline V gene, CDR1 is SGHTA and CDR2 is FQGTGA. The CDR3, as DNA: TGTGCCAGCAGCTACTCCCAGGGAGGGAAACAGCCCCAGCATTTT. Its protein product is CASSYSQGGKQPQHF. The variable domain in full, with the rest retrieved from reference TRBV7-3 and TRBJ1-5, is GAGVSQTPSNKVTEKGKYVELRCDPISGHTALYWYRQSLGQGPEFLIYFQGTGAADDSGLPNDRFFAVRPEGSVSTLKIQRTERGDSAVYLCASSYSQGGKQPQHFGDGTRLSIL.

This rearrangement joins TRBV7-9 to TRBJ1-5, with TRBD1 matching over 10 bases. Trimming took 7 bases from V and 1 from J; bases not matched to a gene: 4. CDR1 is SEHNR, CDR2 FQNEAQ, per germline (reference sequence). The CDR3 totals 15 residues. This CDR3 is CASTSGQGSNQPQHF. The CDR3 nucleotides read TGTGCCAGCACCTCGGGACAGGGGAGCAATCAGCCCCAGCATTTT. Filled out from reference TRBV7-9 and TRBJ1-5, the complete variable domain reads DTGVSQNPRHKITKRGQNVTFRCDPISEHNRLYWYRQTLGQGPEFLTYFQNEAQLEKSRLLSDRFSAERPKGSFSTLEIQRTEQGDSAMYLCASTSGQGSNQPQHFGDGTRLSIL.

This clone was seen once. This chain links TRBV29-1 with TRBJ1-2, with 7 bases identical to TRBD1. J lost 6 bases, V lost 4 bases, and 8 bases had no gene match. CDR1 is SQVTM and CDR2 is ANQGSEA in the germline V gene. This CDR3 contains 13 residues. CDR3 nucleotides: TGCAGCGTTGGAGGGGGCGTAGTCCATGGCTACACCTTC. It is translated as CSVGGGVVHGYTF.

The chain employs TRBV6-6 and TRBJ1-3, with TRBD1 identical over 7 bases. The CDR3 length is 16 residues. Germline V gene lookup returns CDR1 MNHNY and CDR2 SVGAGI (reference sequence). V lost 5 bases and J lost 0; bases outside the gene matches: 7. The CDR3 region is CASSQGDSYSGNTIYF. CDR3 sequence (DNA): TGTGCCAGCAGTCAAGGGGACAGCTACTCTGGAAACACCATATATTTT.

The chain links TRBV25-1 to TRBJ2-5; 7 positions match TRBD1. This CDR3 has 13 residues. With 9 bases clipped from V and 1 base from J, the junction kept 5 bases outside the gene matches. Germline CDR1 and CDR2: MGHDK and SYGVNS. Here the CDR3 reads CASKQGLQETQYF. CDR3 nucleotide sequence: TGTGCCAGTAAACAGGGGCTCCAAGAGACCCAGTACTTC.

The V gene is TRBV27, the J gene TRBJ1-1; tentatively, D is TRBD1 (6 bases). The germline gives CDR1 MNHEY, CDR2 SMNVEV (reference sequence). V gave up 5 bases and J gave up 5 bases, with 12 bases separating them. The CDR3 covers 13 residues. CDR3 DNA sequence: TGTGCCAGCAGTGCGTCCAGGGGAACTGAAGCTTTCTTT. It codes for CASSASRGTEAFF.

The chain links TRBV5-1 to TRBJ2-2; the match to TRBD1 covers 8 bases. V lost 4 bases and J lost 3; bases outside the gene matches: 8. This CDR3 region has 16 residues. The germline V gene has CDR1 SGHRS and CDR2 YFSETQ. The CDR3 nucleotides are TGCGCCAGCAGCAGAGCCGGGACAGGACACACCGGGGAGCTGTTTTTT. This gives the protein CASSRAGTGHTGELFF.

J is TRBJ1-1 and V is TRBV18; 12 bases are a match to TRBD1. The CDR3 sequence is 16 residues long. V shed 3 bases and J 3 bases; nucleotides not matched to a gene: 5. Germline V CDR1 and CDR2: KGHSH, LQKENI. CDR3 in amino acids: CASSPGTGGIDTEAFF. In DNA form, the CDR3 reads TGTGCCAGCTCACCCGGGACAGGGGGCATCGACACTGAAGCTTTCTTT.

This clone was observed a few times. CDR3 bases: TGCAGCGTTGTCGACAGCTATAATGAAAAACTGTTTTTT. Protein: CSVVDSYNEKLFF. V usage is TRBV29-1 and J usage is TRBJ1-4; possibly TRBD1 for D (5 bases). The CDR3 loop spans 13 amino acids. Trimming took 4 bases from V and 4 from J, leaving 10 bases between them. CDR1 and CDR2 (germline): SQVTM, ANQGSEA.

The V gene is TRBV5-1, the J gene TRBJ1-1; TRBD1 agrees at 7 bases. The ends lost 1 base at V and 0 bases at J; junction bases unmatched: 9. Germline loops: CDR1 SGHRS, CDR2 YFSETQ. This CDR3 has 17 amino acids. The DNA of the CDR3 is TGCGCCAGCAGCTTGTCGGGACAGAATGTCTTGAACACTGAAGCTTTCTTT. This translates into CASSLSGQNVLNTEAFF.

A single count supports this clone. This chain links TRBV21-1 with TRBJ2-5; TRBD2, as called in the table, went unchecked against the DNA. TRBV21-1 is a documented pseudogene. This CDR3 is 17 amino acids long. CDR3 sequence reads: CASSLFLGTILQETQYF. The CDR3 bases are TGTGCCAGCAGCCTGTTCCTAGGGACTATACTCCAAGAGACCCAGTACTTC.

This chain uses TRBV2 with TRBJ2-5, with D unresolved. The V and J ends lost 4 bases and 0 bases respectively, with 12 bases between them. The CDR3 consists of 15 residues. Germline V gene data show CDR1 as SNHLY and CDR2 as FYNNEI. The CDR3 DNA is TGTGCCAGCAGTGCCCGGGTCCCGTACCAAGAGACCCAGTACTTC. Protein: CASSARVPYQETQYF.

The rearrangement uses TRBV5-5 and TRBJ1-2; 11 nucleotides match TRBD1. The CDR3 loop spans 15 amino acids. V dropped 7 bases and J dropped 8; count of bases not matched to a gene: 13. Germline V gives CDR1 SGHKS, CDR2 YYEKEE (reference sequence). CDR3 coding DNA: TGTGCCAGCGGCCAAGGGACAGGGGGTGACCTGGGCTACACCTTC. It specifies CASGQGTGGDLGYTF. The whole variable domain, remainder taken from reference TRBV5-5 and TRBJ1-2, is DAGVTQSPTHLIKTRGQQVTLRCSPISGHKSVSWYQQVLGQGPQFIFQYYEKEERGRGNFPDRFSARQFPNYSSELNVNALLLGDSALYLCASGQGTGGDLGYTFGSGTRLTVV.

The genes are TRBV10-3 and TRBJ1-4; D is possibly TRBD1 (6 bases). CDR3 length: 13 amino acids. Germline CDR1 is ENHRY and CDR2 is SYGVKD. The V end was cut by 6 bases, the J end by 4 bases, with 9 bases between. CDR3 amino acids: CAIRGADNEKLFF. The DNA of the CDR3 is TGTGCCATCAGGGGGGCCGATAATGAAAAACTGTTTTTT.

The chain uses TRBV5-5 and TRBJ1-1, with D tentatively TRBD1 (6 bases). This CDR3 has 14 residues. The germline gives CDR1 SGHKS, CDR2 YYEKEE (reference sequence). Trimming cost V 1 base and J 4 bases, with 11 bases left between them. CDR3 nucleotide sequence: TGTGCCAGCAGCTTGCAGGGAGGGGGCACTGAAGCTTTCTTT. Residues: CASSLQGGGTEAFF.

This chain links TRBV4-1 with TRBJ2-3; TRBD2 is a possible D gene (5 bases). This CDR3 contains 14 residues. Germline-derived CDR1 and CDR2 are MGHRA and YSYEKL. Trimming took 0 bases from V and 5 from J, leaving 9 bases between them. The CDR3 nucleotides read TGCGCCAGCAGCCAAGAGACGAGGGAAGATACGCAGTATTTT. This sequence encodes CASSQETREDTQYF.